The T cell receptor beta chain described here comes from a study of shared clonotypes between healthy human individuals. Study-wide context: The composition of the donors was a couple of women and three men aged 18 to 49.

Trimming took 4 bases from V and 0 from J; bases not matched to a gene: 3. This CDR3 is 16 amino acids long. Germline V gene sequence: CDR1 SEHNR, CDR2 FQNEAQ (reference sequence). In regard to this clone: No antigen is known for it. In the same sample, other DNA sequences code for this CDR3.

Clones were sequenced by immunoSEQ multiplex PCR, and TCRdb holds only the in-frame ones, with some missing. Of around 650,000 clones listed, about 96% were seen once; the top ten hold around 0.1%. Study-level results: Naive subsets generally had larger estimated richness than memory subsets. Against clonotypes common to all four donors, non-shared ones had lower generation probabilities.

Naive CD8 cells, CD45RO-negative and positively selected for CCR7, excluded terminally differentiated effector memory CD45RA+ cells. Donors included only healthy HIV-negative adults lacking recent acute infections or vaccinations. The chain links TRBV7-9 to TRBJ2-1, with 10 bases identical to TRBD2. The sequenced sample was naive CD8+ T cells sorted from blood. This TCR came from a woman in her twenties or thirties in good health. CDR3 amino acids: CASSSPSGSSYNEQFF. As DNA, the CDR3 is TGTGCCAGCAGCTCCCCTAGCGGGAGCTCCTACAATGAGCAGTTCTTC.